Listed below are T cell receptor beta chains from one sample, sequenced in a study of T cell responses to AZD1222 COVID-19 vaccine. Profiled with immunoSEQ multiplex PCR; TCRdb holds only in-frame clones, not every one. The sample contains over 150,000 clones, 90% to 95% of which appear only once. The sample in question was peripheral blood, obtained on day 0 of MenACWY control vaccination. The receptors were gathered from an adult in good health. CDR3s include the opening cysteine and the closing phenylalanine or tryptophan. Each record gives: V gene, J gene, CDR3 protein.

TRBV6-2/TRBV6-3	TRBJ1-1	CASSARQGSTEAFF
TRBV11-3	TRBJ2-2	CASSLASLGAGELFF
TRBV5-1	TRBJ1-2	CASSLARGQGGYGYTF
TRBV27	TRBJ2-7	CASRDSPPRDEQYF
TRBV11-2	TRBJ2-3	CASSPGTSGETDTQYF
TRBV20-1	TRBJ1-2	CSASTRDYGYTF
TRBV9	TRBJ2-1	CASSVAGLNEQFF
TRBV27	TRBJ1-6	CASSSVNDNSPLHF
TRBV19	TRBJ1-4	CASSIGAVRGEKLFF
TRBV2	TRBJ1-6	CASSAGDRADF
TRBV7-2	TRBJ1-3	CASSLVGGRTGNTIYF
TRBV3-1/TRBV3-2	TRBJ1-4	CASSQDLRDRDEKLFF
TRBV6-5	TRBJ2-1	CASTDSPYNEQFF